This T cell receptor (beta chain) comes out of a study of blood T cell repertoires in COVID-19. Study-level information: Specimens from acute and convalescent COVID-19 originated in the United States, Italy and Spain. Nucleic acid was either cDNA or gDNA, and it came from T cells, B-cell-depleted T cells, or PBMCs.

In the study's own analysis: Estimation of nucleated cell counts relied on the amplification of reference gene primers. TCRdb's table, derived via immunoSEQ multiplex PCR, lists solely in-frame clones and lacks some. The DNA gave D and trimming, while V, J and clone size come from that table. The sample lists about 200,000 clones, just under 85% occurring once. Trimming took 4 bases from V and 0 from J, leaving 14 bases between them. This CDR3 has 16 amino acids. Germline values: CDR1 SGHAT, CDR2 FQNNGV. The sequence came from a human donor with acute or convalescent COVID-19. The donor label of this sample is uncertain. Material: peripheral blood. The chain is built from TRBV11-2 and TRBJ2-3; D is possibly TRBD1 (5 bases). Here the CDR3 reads CASSSSGITSTDTQYF. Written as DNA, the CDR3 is TGTGCCAGCAGCTCTTCAGGGATTACAAGCACAGATACGCAGTATTTT.